This paragraph covers one T cell receptor (beta chain) sequence. This sample is drawn from a study of spatial heterogeneity in lung cancer. The time point denotes: blood at routine non-recurrence follow-up after resection. The CDR3 runs 16 residues. Germline lookup yields CDR1 KGHDR and CDR2 SFDVKD. J was trimmed by 1 base and V by 12 bases; bases with no gene match: 13. From the 5' RACE reads, TCRdb called clonotypes with MiXCR, one entry per CDR3 protein. The sample has fewer than 100,000 distinct CDR3 sequences, 15% to 20% seen once. The sample in question was PBMCs, obtained at follow-up. This chain connects TRBV24-1 to TRBJ2-3; 9 nucleotides match TRBD1. This TCR derives from a male donor with early-stage non-small cell lung cancer. The CDR3 DNA reads TGTGCCCCAAAACCGGGACAGGGATTGGGCACAGATACGCAGTATTTT. It yields the protein CAPKPGQGLGTDTQYF.